This TCR beta chain appears in the sequencing data of a study of T cells in Graves' hyperthyroidism and ophthalmopathy. It was RNA transcripts that yielded the amplified TCR beta CDR3 regions. HTBI primers drove first-round RT-PCR of the TCR CDR3. Via MiXCR, TCRdb re-called the multiplex PCR reads, giving one row per CDR3 protein. The table records under 350,000 distinct CDR3 sequences, approximately 15% of them present only once. Trimming left V 0 bases short and J 2 bases short, with 8 bases between. CDR3 size: 15 residues. CDR1 and CDR2 (germline): LGHDT, YNNKEL (reference sequence). The TCR was taken from a woman aged 60-70 years with Graves' ophthalmopathy. The chain employs TRBV3-1 and TRBJ1-3; D remains unclear. The sequencing input was blood. CDR3 DNA: TGTGCCAGCAGCCAAGATCTGGGGACTGGAAACACCATATATTTT. Amino acids: CASSQDLGTGNTIYF.